The 24 T cell receptor beta chains below come from one sample, sequenced in a study of T cell changes during pregnancy in multiple sclerosis. Only in-frame clones appear in the TCRdb table, and some are missing; sequencing was by immunoSEQ multiplex PCR. The sample gives roughly 69,000 clones, approximately 90% of which show up once; more than 1.4% is in the top ten. The input for sequencing was peripheral blood, taken in the second trimester of pregnancy. These receptors originate from a female donor with multiple sclerosis, enrolled in a pregnancy study.

The chain carries TRBV2 and TRBJ1-4, with TRBD1 as a possible D gene (5 bases). The CDR3 totals 13 residues. The ends were cut back, 3 bases at V and 11 bases at J, with 13 bases in the middle. The germline CDR1 and CDR2 sequences are SNHLY and FYNNEI. CDR3 sequence: CASSDQAGLKLFF. The CDR3 DNA follows: TGTGCCAGCAGTGATCAGGCAGGGTTGAAACTGTTTTTT.

This chain uses TRBV7-9 with TRBJ1-1; perhaps TRBD1 as D (5 bases). This CDR3 is built from 12 residues. V lost 1 base, J lost 8 bases, and 8 bases lay in between. Germline V gene lookup returns CDR1 SEHNR and CDR2 FQNEAQ (reference sequence). The CDR3 coding sequence is TGTGCCAGCAGCTTAGTAAGGGGCGAAGCTTTCTTT. It codes for CASSLVRGEAFF.

This clone showed up just a few times. The rearrangement uses TRBV19 and TRBJ1-2; 11 positions match TRBD1. In germline, CDR1 is LNHDA, CDR2 SQIVND (reference sequence). The CDR3 sequence is 13 residues long. The V segment lost 7 bases and the J segment 8 bases; nucleotides outside the gene matches: 6. Here the CDR3 reads CASIGQGAKGYTF. CDR3 sequence (DNA): TGTGCCAGTATTGGACAGGGGGCAAAAGGCTACACCTTC.

V gene TRBV5-1 combines with J gene TRBJ2-2; 7 bases agree with TRBD1. The V and J ends lost 6 bases and 5 bases, in that order; junction bases with no gene match: 1. The CDR3 length is 12 residues. The germline CDR1 and CDR2 sequences are SGHRS and YFSETQ. The CDR3 reads CASNRGTGELFF. CDR3 DNA sequence: TGCGCCAGCAACAGGGGAACCGGGGAGCTGTTTTTT.

The CDR3 is CASRGAGATNEKLFF. As DNA, the CDR3 is TGTGCCAGCAGGGGCGCAGGCGCAACTAATGAAAAACTGTTTTTT. This chain uses TRBV2 with TRBJ1-4; D not certain. Per the germline V gene, CDR1 is SNHLY and CDR2 is FYNNEI. The CDR3 loop spans 15 amino acids. V was cut by 6 bases and J by 0 bases, with 11 bases left in between.

This sequence joins TRBV29-1 and TRBJ2-7; a possible D gene is TRBD1 (5 bases). This CDR3 has 13 amino acids. Trimming pared 6 bases from V and 3 bases from J, leaving 15 bases between. The germline V gene has CDR1 SQVTM and CDR2 ANQGSEA. The DNA for the CDR3 is TGCAGCGTCTACACTGACAGTGGCTACGAGCAGTACTTC. Encoded protein: CSVYTDSGYEQYF.

J is TRBJ1-3 and V is TRBV5-1; D is unresolved. CDR1 and CDR2 from the germline V gene are SGHRS and YFSETQ. V lost 4 bases to trimming and J lost 0 bases, with 5 bases between them. This CDR3 spans 13 amino acids. The CDR3 region is CASSRGSGNTIYF. In DNA, the CDR3 is TGCGCCAGCAGCCGGGGCTCTGGAAACACCATATATTTT.

This clone was observed once. This chain connects TRBV6-5 to TRBJ2-5, with TRBD2 matching over 13 bases. CDR3 length: 15 residues. Germline loops: CDR1 MNHEY, CDR2 SVGAGI. With 5 bases clipped from V and 4 bases from J, the junction kept 4 bases outside the gene matches. CDR3 nucleotides: TGTGCCAGCAGTAGGGGACTAGCGGGGCTAGAGACCCAGTACTTC. Translating gives CASSRGLAGLETQYF.

The rearrangement links TRBV29-1 to TRBJ1-1; no clear D gene. Trimming cost V 5 bases and J 4 bases, with 14 bases left between them. CDR3 length: 13 amino acids. CDR1 SQVTM and CDR2 ANQGSEA come from the germline V gene. The CDR3 loop reads CSVTKITGTEAFF. DNA for the CDR3: TGCAGCGTTACCAAAATAACGGGCACTGAAGCTTTCTTT.

The rearrangement uses TRBV6-5 and TRBJ2-7; 7 nucleotides match TRBD1. V shed 5 bases and J 2 bases; nucleotides not matched to a gene: 9. Per germline, CDR1 MNHEY and CDR2 SVGAGI. This CDR3 comprises 15 residues. CDR3 loop: CASSQGQRTPYEQYF. As DNA, the CDR3 is TGTGCCAGCAGTCAGGGACAGCGAACTCCCTACGAGCAGTACTTC.

The chain has TRBV19 and TRBJ1-5, with D possibly TRBD1 on 5 matching bases. CDR3 length: 13 residues. The germline V gene has CDR1 LNHDA and CDR2 SQIVND (reference sequence). The germline V and J ends were trimmed by 7 bases and 3 bases, with 10 bases remaining between them. The DNA of the CDR3 is TGTGCCAGTACAGGGCCCCACAATCAGCCCCAGCATTTT. Its translation: CASTGPHNQPQHF.

The chain links TRBV11-2 to TRBJ1-1; D uncertain. The germline V and J ends were trimmed by 5 bases and 1 base, with 5 bases remaining between them. The germline gives CDR1 SGHAT, CDR2 FQNNGV. This CDR3 comprises 12 residues. The CDR3 region has the DNA TGTGCCAGCAGCCCCCGGAACACTGAAGCTTTCTTT. Translating gives CASSPRNTEAFF.

This rearrangement joins TRBV6-4 to TRBJ2-3; D may be TRBD2 (6 bases). Germline loops: CDR1 MRHNA, CDR2 SNTAGT. V was cut by 4 bases and J by 4 bases, with 15 bases left in between. The CDR3 totals 15 residues. CDR3: CASSVRAGSADTQYF. DNA for the CDR3: TGTGCCAGCAGTGTACGGGCGGGGAGCGCAGATACGCAGTATTTT.

The chain links TRBV20-1 to TRBJ2-3; D may be TRBD1 (6 bases). From germline, CDR1 is DFQATT and CDR2 SNEGSKA (reference sequence). There are 11 residues in the CDR3. This CDR3 reads CAGAREDTQYF. Written as DNA, the CDR3 is TGCGCAGGGGCCCGTGAGGATACGCAGTATTTT.

This chain joins TRBV2 and TRBJ2-5; TRBD1 agrees at 11 bases. Germline lookup yields CDR1 SNHLY and CDR2 FYNNEI. V lost 5 bases, J lost 4 bases, and 3 bases stayed unmatched. The CDR3 has 14 amino acids. The CDR3 loop reads CASSSGQGGETQYF. In nucleotides, the CDR3 is TGTGCCAGCAGTTCGGGACAGGGGGGAGAGACCCAGTACTTC.

CDR3 coding DNA: TGTGCCAGCAGCTCTAAATCCGACAGAAACTATGGCTACACCTTC. It is translated as CASSSKSDRNYGYTF. The chain has TRBV11-2 and TRBJ1-2, with D possibly being TRBD1 (5 bases). There are 15 residues in the CDR3. V lost 4 bases to trimming and J lost 2 bases, with 14 bases between them. Germline V gene sequence: CDR1 SGHAT, CDR2 FQNNGV.

This clone showed up just a few times. The chain carries TRBV19 and TRBJ1-1, with TRBD1 as a possible D gene (5 bases). The CDR3 runs to 15 residues. V was trimmed by 3 bases and J by 1 base, leaving 12 bases between them. Per the germline V gene, CDR1 is LNHDA and CDR2 is SQIVND (reference sequence). Here the CDR3 reads CASSMFRDWNTEAFF. Written as DNA, the CDR3 is TGTGCCAGTAGTATGTTCAGGGATTGGAACACTGAAGCTTTCTTT. The whole variable domain, filled in from reference TRBV19 and TRBJ1-1, reads DGGITQSPKYLFRKEGQNVTLSCEQNLNHDAMYWYRQDPGQGLRLIYYSQIVNDFQKGDIAEGYSVSREKKESFPLTVTSAQKNPTAFYLCASSMFRDWNTEAFFGQGTRLTVV.

The chain employs TRBV4-2 and TRBJ2-5; D call uncertain. Germline loops: CDR1 LGHNA, CDR2 YNFKEQ. The CDR3 extends over 15 amino acids. V shed 0 bases and J shed 5 bases, with 13 bases lying between them. The CDR3 DNA sequence: TGTGCCAGCAGCCAAGATGGCGACCTCGGGGAGACCCAGTACTTC. It translates to CASSQDGDLGETQYF.

This chain uses TRBV19 with TRBJ2-5, with TRBD1 matching 9 bases. This CDR3 has 14 amino acids. V trimming: 5 bases; J trimming: 6 bases; junction bases outside the gene matches: 7. In germline, CDR1 is LNHDA, CDR2 SQIVND (reference sequence). Here the CDR3 reads CASSLGTGRKTQYF. DNA of the CDR3: TGTGCCAGTAGTCTAGGGACAGGGCGCAAGACCCAGTACTTC.

The chain is built from TRBV14 and TRBJ2-5; possible D gene TRBD1, 6 bases. The germline CDR1 and CDR2 sequences are SGHDN and FVKESK. This CDR3 has 14 residues. V lost 3 bases and J 2 bases, leaving 10 bases between the germline ends. The DNA for the CDR3 is TGTGCCAGCAGCCAGCAGGGGATGCAAGAGACCCAGTACTTC. It yields the protein CASSQQGMQETQYF.

The rearrangement links TRBV5-1 to TRBJ1-1; weak D call: TRBD1 (5 bases). The CDR3 is 14 amino acids. The germline V gene encodes CDR1 SGHRS and CDR2 YFSETQ. V was shortened by 2 bases and J by 4 bases, with 12 bases between the two germline ends. CDR3 bases: TGCGCCAGCAGCTTTAATACAGGAACCACTGAAGCTTTCTTT. Encoded protein: CASSFNTGTTEAFF.

This sequence joins TRBV7-9 and TRBJ1-4, with D uncertain. Germline V gene sequence: CDR1 SEHNR, CDR2 FQNEAQ (reference sequence). The ends were cut back, 3 bases at V and 5 bases at J, with 13 bases in the middle. This CDR3 is 15 amino acids long. This CDR3 is CASSFTVNRNEKLFF. In DNA, the CDR3 is TGTGCCAGCAGCTTCACAGTCAATAGGAATGAAAAACTGTTTTTT.

The chain has TRBV7-2 and TRBJ2-7; 8 bases align to TRBD2. CDR1 and CDR2 (germline): SGHTA, FQGNSA. The CDR3 loop spans 17 amino acids. With V trimmed by 1 base and J by 3 bases, 11 bases remained unmatched. The CDR3: CASSLERFLAGDYEQYF. CDR3 in DNA: TGTGCCAGCAGCTTAGAAAGGTTTCTAGCGGGTGACTACGAGCAGTACTTC.

The chain has TRBV6-6 and TRBJ2-5, with D maybe TRBD2 (5 bases). This CDR3 has 15 amino acids. Trimming cost V 0 bases and J 4 bases, with 12 bases left between them. Germline V lookup: CDR1 MNHNY, CDR2 SVGAGI (reference sequence). The CDR3 sequence: CASSYSPGLGETQYF. The CDR3 DNA follows: TGTGCCAGCAGTTACTCCCCGGGATTGGGAGAGACCCAGTACTTC.